These T cell receptor beta chains were read from a single sample in a study of OX40 agonist ivuxolimab in advanced cancers. Repertoires were generated with immunoSEQ multiplex PCR, while TCRdb's copy carries only in-frame clones and drops some. This sample yields some 57,000 clones, of which roughly four fifths are seen a single time; roughly 3.9% belongs to the top ten. The input for sequencing was CD4+ or CD8+ T cells sorted from blood, taken in a trial of the OX40 agonist ivuxolimab. These receptors were collected from an adult with an advanced solid tumor such as melanoma, head and neck, liver or kidney cancer. CDR3s include the opening cysteine and the closing phenylalanine or tryptophan. D genes are given only for firm matches. The size of a clone is reported for some rows only, either as once, few or many, or as a class for expanded clones.

D gene: -; V gene: TRBV4-1; clone size: -; J gene: TRBJ2-7; CDR3 protein: CASSQRTQRTNSYEQYF; CDR3 DNA: TGCGCCAGCAGCCAAAGAACCCAGAGGACTAACTCCTACGAGCAGTACTTC
D gene: -; V gene: TRBV5-5; clone size: -; J gene: TRBJ2-7; CDR3 protein: CASSLAGQGSYEQYF; CDR3 DNA: TGTGCCAGCAGCTTGGCCGGGCAGGGGAGTTACGAGCAGTACTTC
D gene: TRBD1; V gene: TRBV6-5; clone size: -; J gene: TRBJ1-2; CDR3 protein: CASTETGGGYGYTF; CDR3 DNA: TGTGCCAGCACCGAGACAGGGGGAGGCTATGGCTACACCTTC
D gene: TRBD2; V gene: TRBV11-3; clone size: -; J gene: TRBJ2-3; CDR3 protein: CASSLGLAGDTDTQYF; CDR3 DNA: TGTGCCAGCAGCCTCGGACTAGCGGGTGACACAGATACGCAGTATTTT
D gene: -; V gene: TRBV6-5; clone size: -; J gene: TRBJ2-1; CDR3 protein: CASSATGVPYNEQFF; CDR3 DNA: TGTGCCAGCTCTGCTACCGGAGTCCCCTACAATGAGCAGTTCTTC
D gene: -; V gene: TRBV6-5; clone size: once; J gene: TRBJ1-2; CDR3 protein: CASSVESNYGYTF; CDR3 DNA: TGTGCCAGCAGTGTAGAGTCAAACTATGGCTACACCTTC
D gene: -; V gene: TRBV5-4; clone size: -; J gene: TRBJ2-3; CDR3 protein: CASSQPGRGRTDTQYF; CDR3 DNA: TGTGCCAGCAGCCAGCCTGGGCGGGGGCGCACAGATACGCAGTATTTT
D gene: -; V gene: TRBV15; clone size: -; J gene: TRBJ1-5; CDR3 protein: CATSRVGRRLRESPQHF; CDR3 DNA: TGTGCCACCAGCAGAGTGGGACGGCGGCTTAGGGAATCGCCCCAGCATTTT
D gene: TRBD1; V gene: TRBV27; clone size: -; J gene: TRBJ2-7; CDR3 protein: CASTTGKSGEQYF; CDR3 DNA: TGTGCCAGCACGACAGGGAAGAGTGGAGAGCAGTACTTC
D gene: -; V gene: TRBV11-3; clone size: -; J gene: TRBJ1-4; CDR3 protein: CASSPLRVDLEKLFF; CDR3 DNA: TGTGCCAGCAGCCCGTTAAGGGTGGACCTCGAAAAACTGTTTTTT
D gene: TRBD2; V gene: TRBV4-2; clone size: -; J gene: TRBJ2-5; CDR3 protein: CASSQDQLRGNQETQYF; CDR3 DNA: TGTGCCAGCAGCCAAGATCAGCTGCGGGGGAACCAAGAGACCCAGTACTTC
D gene: -; V gene: TRBV5-4; clone size: -; J gene: TRBJ1-3; CDR3 protein: CASSLKGSGNTIYF; CDR3 DNA: TGTGCCAGCAGCTTGAAAGGGTCCGGAAACACCATATATTTT
D gene: -; V gene: TRBV7-2; clone size: -; J gene: TRBJ1-1; CDR3 protein: CASSLFDETEAFF; CDR3 DNA: TGTGCCAGCAGCTTATTTGACGAAACTGAAGCTTTCTTT
D gene: TRBD2; V gene: TRBV19; clone size: -; J gene: TRBJ2-5; CDR3 protein: CASSMTSGAGETQYF; CDR3 DNA: TGTGCCAGTAGTATGACTAGCGGGGCTGGAGAGACCCAGTACTTC
D gene: TRBD2; V gene: TRBV5-1; clone size: -; J gene: TRBJ2-7; CDR3 protein: CASSLDLKAGDRSYEQYF; CDR3 DNA: TGCGCCAGCAGCTTGGATCTGAAAGCGGGGGATCGATCCTACGAGCAGTACTTC
D gene: -; V gene: TRBV6-5; clone size: -; J gene: TRBJ1-2; CDR3 protein: CASSYSTGGYHTF; CDR3 DNA: TGTGCCAGCAGTTACTCGACGGGGGGTTATCACACCTTC